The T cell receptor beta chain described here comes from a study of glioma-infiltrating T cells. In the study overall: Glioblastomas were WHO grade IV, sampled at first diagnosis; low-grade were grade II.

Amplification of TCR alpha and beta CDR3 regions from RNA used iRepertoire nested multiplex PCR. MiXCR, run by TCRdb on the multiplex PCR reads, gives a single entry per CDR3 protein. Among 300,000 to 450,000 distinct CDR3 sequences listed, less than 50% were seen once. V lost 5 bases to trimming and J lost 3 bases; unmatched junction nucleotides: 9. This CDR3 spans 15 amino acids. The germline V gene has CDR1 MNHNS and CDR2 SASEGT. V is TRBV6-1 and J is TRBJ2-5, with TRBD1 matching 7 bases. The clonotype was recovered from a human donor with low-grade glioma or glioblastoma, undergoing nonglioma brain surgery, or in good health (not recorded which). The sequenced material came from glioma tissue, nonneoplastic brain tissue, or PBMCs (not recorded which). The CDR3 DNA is TGTGCCAGCAGTCCGACAGGGTTAGGGGAAGAGACCCAGTACTTC. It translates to CASSPTGLGEETQYF.